The TCR beta chain described here comes from a study of multiple sclerosis patients with progressive multifocal leukoencephalopathy (dated by TCRdb to the late 2010s). Concerning the study at large: Peripheral T and B cells were examined in MS patients who developed PML (4 under natalizumab, 1 after alemtuzumab) and in treated patients who did not develop PML. A couple of patients on natalizumab who later developed PML were tracked over time from before therapy, through 6 and 12 months, up to PML onset. The goal of the study was to detect any JC virus-specific or public T-cell expansions that arose at the time of PML onset.

CDR1 LNHDA and CDR2 SQIVND were looked up in the germline V gene (reference sequence). Trimming removed 8 bases from V and 7 bases from J, leaving 5 bases between the germline ends. Spanning cysteine to phenylalanine, the CDR3 consists of 10 amino acids. The read is trimmed to its CDR3 DNA, 30 bases read in frame from base 1. The full study reports these points: In most PML patients, lower normalized Shannon entropy suggested less diverse TRB repertoires, while the natalizumab-treated controls had values close to 1. Because of the small, descriptive cohort, whether findings reflect JC virus infection or general immunocompromise remained unclear. Only PML patients had TRB clones above 0.5% frequency, but the clones expanded at PML onset were already present before and during natalizumab therapy. When PML developed, neither common TRBV or TRBJ gene usage nor preferential TRBV-TRBJ pairings were detected. Analysis was limited to peripheral blood, even though cerebrospinal fluid or brain lymphocytes might be more informative for natalizumab-associated PML.

In light of the paper, this sample's time point label describes: 6 months of natalizumab therapy. Sample treatment or condition, as interpreted from the label and publication: on natalizumab therapy at sampling. All listed patients had previously received interferon beta, and all PML patients were female. T1 and T2 blood samples were collected at 6 and 12 months of natalizumab therapy, respectively. Isolation of peripheral blood mononuclear cells was performed by Ficoll-Hypaque density gradient centrifugation. As to this clone: Its cognate antigen has yet to be identified. No much larger clonotype is one base removed from it; base qualities were not supplied.

Receptor amplification or capture employed the immunoSEQ multiplex PCR assay. To estimate template counts and remove amplification bias, each PCR was spiked with synthetic inline TR CDR3 controls covering all V-J pairings. Reads were processed so that amplification and sequencing bias were reduced, and quantification was performed against synthetic TR CDR3 analogs. The paper's processing steps were these. In ImmunoSEQ Analyzer, raw data were processed so that out-of-frame sequences and CDR3s with stop codons were removed, with gene names following IMGT nomenclature. Repertoire diversity was summarized as normalized Shannon entropy, defined as 1 minus Pielou's evenness. TRB sequences were treated as identical only when sharing V gene, J gene and CDR3. Public PML clonotypes were CDR3s shared by two or more PML-onset samples but absent earlier, in controls, and in public databases. CDR3 amino acid composition by position was analyzed with Skylign using the observed count method. Sourced from immuneACCESS, this table was stored by TCRdb with only in-frame sequences that have V and J called. A share of the clones is absent; for the studies checked, an unresolved V gene accounts for under half, and the remainder has no known explanation. V, J and clone size are those of that table, while D and trimming were read from the DNA. Present in this sample are tens of thousands of clones, over 85% of which were seen just once. The ten largest clones take up roughly 1.6% of the sample.

The V and J genes are TRBV19 and TRBJ1-4; TRBD1 is possibly the D segment (5 matching bases). The starting material was PBMCs, obtained from a patient treated with natalizumab. The origin of this receptor is a human donor with multiple sclerosis. The CDR3 amino acid sequence is: CASQGEKLFF. Read as DNA, the sequence is TGTGCCAGTCAGGGTGAAAAACTGTTTTTT.